The clone carrying this T cell receptor beta chain was counted many times. CDR3 length equals 15 residues. Germline CDR1 is SNHLY and CDR2 is FYNNEI. Trimming took 1 base from V and 2 from J; bases not matched to a gene: 4. The investigators amplified TCR beta CDR3 regions from RNA transcripts. HTBI primers were employed in a first-round RT-PCR of the TCR CDR3. TCRdb used MiXCR to reprocess the multiplex PCR reads, holding one entry per CDR3 protein. The table includes over 250,000 distinct CDR3 sequences, about 25% detected once. The sample originates from a study of T cells in Graves' hyperthyroidism and ophthalmopathy.

The chain combines TRBV2 with TRBJ2-5; 7 bases are shared with TRBD2. This clonotype was sampled from a man aged 35-49 years with Graves' hyperthyroidism that later progressed to Graves' ophthalmopathy. Material: blood. CDR3 coding DNA: TGTGCCAGCAGTGAAGGGGTCGGGAGGCAAGAGACCCAGTACTTC. Amino acid sequence: CASSEGVGRQETQYF.